These T cell receptor beta chains were read from a single sample in a study of blood T cell repertoires in COVID-19. TCRdb's table, derived via immunoSEQ multiplex PCR, lists solely in-frame clones and lacks some. The data contain around 300,000 clones, approximately 86% of them singletons. Sequenced sample: peripheral blood. The receptors stem from a woman between 45 and 60 years old with active or convalescent COVID-19. The conserved cysteine and the conserved F or W are not part of the CDR3 here.

v_gene	CDR3aa
TRBV6-5	ASTWTGHGNTEAF
TRBV3-1/TRBV3-2	ASSPTSGSPSETQY
TRBV2	ASSGGTGLAEKLF
TRBV27	ASSLHRAGGRADTQY
TRBV28	ASSFTRRTGTYEQY
TRBV28	ASSRTELHSNQPQH
TRBV5-1	ASSRGRGDYGYT
TRBV6-1	ASSEALSGGYGYT
TRBV4-1	ASSQDVSELAGFYNEQF
TRBV2	ASSDAGQGIYGYT
TRBV7-8	ASSPHYEQY
TRBV4-2	ASSQDRGLAGGGAQY
TRBV7-6	ASSLTGEYEQY
TRBV4-2	ASYRDRGATEAF
TRBV20-1	SARGRAGGQGKAEQY
TRBV20-1	SASPGGLGNQPQH
TRBV6-1	ASSEPRGRDLTDTQY
TRBV19	ASREVDYTNEQF
TRBV10-3	AIRQTDTQY
TRBV29-1	SVSVGQGGNSPLH
TRBV10-3	AIRGQLNTGELF
TRBV30	ALRVQGAEKLF
TRBV18	ASSQEQGAVEAF
TRBV28	ASSFPGQADQPQH
TRBV9	ASGGYNQPQH
TRBV27	ASSFLSQVEAF
TRBV5-1	ASSLGGAENYGYT
TRBV4-1	ASSQDLKMGRLAGVNEQF
TRBV6-1	ASSESLDSSGYGYT
TRBV9	ASSVPGTSGRGQF
TRBV21-1	ASSIMRDRAYGYT
TRBV7-9	ASSLGQGINQPQH
TRBV5-4	ASSLWTGVGNTIY
TRBV3-1/TRBV3-2	ASSLGTESVLT
TRBV5-1	ASRSTSGKTLDEQY
TRBV5-1	ASRQGHTDTQY
TRBV19	ASRATLGLAGKLDTQY
TRBV19	ASSVSSRGYNEQF
TRBV5-5	ASSWVPGPARYEQY
TRBV3-1/TRBV3-2	ASSQGGRALETQY
TRBV11-2	ASRVTGGGSPLH
TRBV5-1	ASSLGTSGSGTGELF
TRBV15	ATSPRGTEAF
TRBV7-2	ASSSGQGAYEQY
TRBV28	ASSFSLAGLYEQY
TRBV10-1	ASRPGLAGVDTQY
TRBV3-1/TRBV3-2	ASSQGAGSSWVYEQY
TRBV7-2	ASSLGPLNEQF
TRBV28	ASSLWGRSERKNQPQH
TRBV4-1	ASSQVRDRAGYT
TRBV4-1	ASSPQGENYGYT
TRBV5-6	ASSYPLGTSAYNEQF
TRBV5-4	ASSLILRGSYNEQF
TRBV30	ACRNRRDRGSGANVLT
TRBV24-1	ATSDLGSPGELF
TRBV11-2	ASSLALAGGIQETQY
TRBV7-9	ASSFHGGSGNTIY